The 23 T cell receptor beta chains below all came from one sample that was sequenced in a study of post-analysis software for immune sequencing data (dated by TCRdb to the mid-2010s). What the authors observed across the whole study: Patients showed significantly higher frequencies than controls for about five TRBV segments, among them TRBV5-6, TRBV5-1 and TRBV20-1.

Library preparation employed PCR. Sequencing instrument: Illumina HiSeq 2500. To reduce PCR and sequencing biases, unique molecular identifiers were built into the TCR beta cDNA libraries. TCRdb reprocessed the public reads (quality trimming at Q25 with fastp, clone calling with MiXCR) and kept in-frame beta chains. Entries that share a CDR3 protein sequence are merged under the most common genes and DNA. The sample has about 560,000 distinct CDR3 sequences on record, about 40% of them singletons. The ten largest clonotypes hold around 1.7% of the sample. Their antigens remain unidentified. Sequencing was carried out using blood. These receptors all stem from a girl aged 10-17 years with multiple sclerosis.

This sequence joins TRBV7-9 and TRBJ2-1; a possible D gene is TRBD1 (5 bases). This CDR3 spans 15 amino acids. V shed 4 bases and J shed 0 bases, with 10 bases lying between them. Germline-derived CDR1 and CDR2 are SEHNR and FQNEAQ (reference sequence). The CDR3 spells CASSSDTSSYNEQFF. The CDR3 region has the DNA TGTGCCAGCAGCTCGGACACGAGCTCCTACAATGAGCAGTTCTTC.

The table lists this clonotype with a few counts. This chain connects TRBV5-5 to TRBJ2-3; D gene unclear. Per the germline V gene, CDR1 is SGHKS and CDR2 is YYEKEE (reference sequence). This CDR3 spans 14 amino acids. The V end lost 2 bases, the J end lost 0 bases, and 7 bases lay between the germline ends. The chain's CDR3 is CASSFAGSTDTQYF. The CDR3 DNA reads as TGTGCCAGCAGCTTCGCCGGTAGCACAGATACGCAGTATTTT.

The chain has TRBV7-2 and TRBJ2-3; D is unresolved. CDR1 SGHTA and CDR2 FQGNSA come from the germline V gene. V shed 1 base and J shed 0 bases, with 11 bases lying between them. The CDR3 has 16 residues. The chain's CDR3 is CASSLVTVSSTDTQYF. DNA for the CDR3: TGTGCCAGCAGCTTAGTAACGGTCTCTAGCACAGATACGCAGTATTTT.

This chain connects TRBV29-1 to TRBJ1-1, with D perhaps matching TRBD1 (6 bases). The CDR3 is made up of 13 amino acids. V was pared by 2 bases and J by 0 bases, with 7 bases between. Germline loops: CDR1 SQVTM, CDR2 ANQGSEA. The CDR3: CSVERDMNTEAFF. The DNA for the CDR3 is TGCAGCGTTGAACGGGACATGAACACTGAAGCTTTCTTT.

This chain connects TRBV5-5 to TRBJ2-1, with TRBD1 matching over 7 bases. This CDR3 comprises 18 residues. The germline CDR1 and CDR2 sequences are SGHKS and YYEKEE (reference sequence). With V trimmed by 2 bases and J by 0 bases, 11 bases remained unmatched. Here the CDR3 DNA reads TGTGCCAGCAGCTTAGTTAGAGGGGGCAAGGGCTCCTACAATGAGCAGTTCTTC. Translated: CASSLVRGGKGSYNEQFF.

This clonotype was observed a handful of times. J is TRBJ2-3 and V is TRBV11-2; no definite D call. This CDR3 region has 12 residues. Germline V gene sequence: CDR1 SGHAT, CDR2 FQNNGV. Between the trimmed V and J ends, which lost 7 bases and 4 bases, there was a span of 9 bases. CDR3 nucleotides: TGTGCCAGCATGCAGTCATCAGATACGCAGTATTTT. Its translation is CASMQSSDTQYF.

This sequence joins TRBV7-9 and TRBJ2-1; the match to TRBD2 covers 12 bases. CDR1 and CDR2 (germline): SEHNR, FQNEAQ (reference sequence). V lost 5 bases to trimming and J lost 7 bases; unmatched junction nucleotides: 6. The CDR3 sequence is 15 residues long. CDR3 coding DNA: TGTGCCAGCAGCCTGACTAGCGGGAGAATGAATGAGCAGTTCTTC. Its translation is CASSLTSGRMNEQFF.

This clonotype has just a few counts. J is TRBJ1-2 and V is TRBV7-7; D unclear. The V end was cut by 8 bases, the J end by 12 bases, with 13 bases between. This CDR3 spans 10 amino acids. Germline V gene sequence: CDR1 SSHAT, CDR2 FNYEAQ (reference sequence). The CDR3: CASSERGNTF. DNA of the CDR3: TGTGCCAGCTCCGAAAGAGGGAACACCTTC.

V is TRBV1 and J is TRBJ2-7; TRBD1 is taken as the D call from the table, unchecked against the DNA. TRBV1 is shown as a pseudogene. CDR3 length: 17 amino acids. CDR3 amino acids: CTSSQDRTGDKSYEQYF. CDR3 nucleotides: TGCACCAGCAGCCAAGATCGAACAGGGGATAAATCCTACGAGCAGTACTTC.

The rearrangement links TRBV5-1 to TRBJ2-4, with D tentatively TRBD2 (5 bases). Matching the DNA end better, TRBJ2-7 makes the J call doubtful. The length of the CDR3 is 15 residues. Germline CDR1 is SGHRS and CDR2 is YFSETQ. As DNA, the CDR3 is TGCGCCAGCAGCTTGGACCTAGCTAGGGCCTACGAGCAGTACTTC. It specifies CASSLDLARAYEQYF.

The gene calls are TRBV11-1 and TRBJ1-4; TRBD1 is a possible D gene (5 bases). The CDR3 consists of 17 residues. V lost 4 bases and J 4 bases, leaving 19 bases between the germline ends. Germline V gene sequence: CDR1 SGHAT, CDR2 FQDESV (reference sequence). DNA for the CDR3: TGTGCCAGCAGCTCAACTCCTCCGGGGGGAAATAATGAAAAACTGTTTTTT. This codes for CASSSTPPGGNNEKLFF.

This clonotype was seen more than once but under ten times. The chain employs TRBV12-3 or TRBV12-4 and TRBJ1-5; D is uncertain. V was clipped by 8 bases and J by 0 bases, with 8 bases between them. This CDR3 region has 13 residues. The CDR3 bases are TGTGCCAGCCCTGAGGATAGCAATCAGCCCCAGCATTTT. Its protein is CASPEDSNQPQHF.

This clonotype was observed a few times. The J gene is TRBJ1-4, the V gene TRBV13; no definite D call. CDR1 is PRHDT, CDR2 FYEKMQ, per germline (reference sequence). The V and J ends lost 3 bases and 3 bases respectively, with 8 bases between them. The CDR3 sequence is 14 residues long. The CDR3 nucleotides read TGTGCCAGCAGCTTTGCCACAGCTAATGAAAAACTGTTTTTT. Translated, it gives CASSFATANEKLFF.

The V gene is TRBV24-1, the J gene TRBJ1-1; D gene ambiguous. V was clipped by 8 bases and J by 0 bases, with 9 bases between them. Germline V gives CDR1 KGHDR, CDR2 SFDVKD. The CDR3 length is 13 residues. The CDR3 DNA follows: TGTGCCACCAATACTTACATGAACACTGAAGCTTTCTTT. Its translation: CATNTYMNTEAFF.

V usage is TRBV6-5 and J usage is TRBJ1-2, with a weak D call TRBD1 (6 bases). Trimming took 4 bases from V and 0 from J, leaving 15 bases between them. Germline-derived CDR1 and CDR2 are MNHEY and SVGAGI. The length of the CDR3 is 16 residues. The CDR3 is CASSSLDRIANYGYTF. CDR3 DNA sequence: TGTGCCAGCAGTTCCCTCGACAGGATAGCTAACTATGGCTACACCTTC.

This clonotype showed up just a few times. The chain couples TRBV10-3 to TRBJ2-3, with 15 bases aligning to TRBD2. J gave up 5 bases and V 6 bases, and 6 bases lay outside the gene matches. The CDR3 consists of 16 residues. CDR1 is ENHRY and CDR2 is SYGVKD in the germline V gene. The CDR3 DNA sequence: TGTGCCATCAGAGGACTAGCGGGGGGGCGGGAAGATACGCAGTATTTT. Translation: CAIRGLAGGREDTQYF.

This clonotype was recorded a few times. The chain uses TRBV20-1 and TRBJ2-3, with D perhaps assigned TRBD1 or TRBD2 (5 bases each). The CDR3 runs to 14 residues. In germline, CDR1 is DFQATT, CDR2 SNEGSKA (reference sequence). Trimming left V 4 bases short and J 1 base short, with 12 bases between. The chain's CDR3 is CSAIGTERTDTQYF. CDR3 nucleotide sequence: TGCAGTGCTATCGGGACCGAGCGCACAGATACGCAGTATTTT.

The chain joins TRBV27 to TRBJ2-1, with 7 bases lining up with TRBD2. This CDR3 is built from 14 residues. V lost 5 bases, J lost 7 bases, and 8 bases stayed unmatched. The V gene's germline CDR1 is MNHEY and CDR2 SMNVEV (reference sequence). DNA for the CDR3: TGTGCCAGCAGTCACAGCGGGGCCAGTAATGAGCAGTTCTTC. This codes for CASSHSGASNEQFF.

V is TRBV12-3 or TRBV12-4 and J is TRBJ2-4; a weak D match, TRBD1 (5 bases). With 5 bases removed from V and 0 bases from J, the gap between germline ends came to 14 bases. CDR3 length: 16 residues. In DNA form, the CDR3 reads TGTGCCAGCAGTGAGACAGAAACGAGAGCCAAAAACATTCAGTACTTC. Protein sequence: CASSETETRAKNIQYF.

This clonotype was detected only once. The junction and the germline gene differ at one end; a read error may be behind it. The chain uses TRBV5-1 and TRBJ2-5; D unclear. Per germline, CDR1 SGHRS and CDR2 YFSETQ. The CDR3 is made up of 12 amino acids. CDR3 loop: CAGSPVGETQYF. CDR3 in DNA: TGCGCCGGCAGCCCGGTCGGGGAGACCCAGTACTTC.

There are a few counts of this clonotype. V gene TRBV5-1 combines with J gene TRBJ2-7, with TRBD1 as a possible D gene (6 bases). The CDR3 totals 15 residues. Germline V gene lookup returns CDR1 SGHRS and CDR2 YFSETQ. V gave up 0 bases and J gave up 5 bases, with 15 bases separating them. This CDR3 is CASSLEAQGHHEQYF. CDR3 DNA: TGCGCCAGCAGCTTGGAGGCGCAGGGGCATCACGAGCAGTACTTC.

This clonotype was seen a handful of times. V and J are TRBV6-1 and TRBJ2-7, with D perhaps matching TRBD2 (5 bases). Trimming removed 3 bases at V and 6 bases at J, with 18 bases between. There are 15 residues in the CDR3. Germline loops: CDR1 MNHNS, CDR2 SASEGT. The CDR3 sequence is CASSDREPLRGEQYF. In DNA form, the CDR3 reads TGTGCCAGCAGTGACCGGGAACCTCTCCGGGGCGAGCAGTACTTC.

This clonotype has only a few counts. The chain has TRBV25-1 and TRBJ1-4; 9 nucleotides align to TRBD1. The J segment lost 3 bases and the V segment lost 2 bases, leaving 13 bases of the junction unmatched. Germline V gene lookup returns CDR1 MGHDK and CDR2 SYGVNS. The CDR3 runs 19 residues. The CDR3: CASSERDGTGSSSNEKLFF. CDR3 nucleotide sequence: TGTGCCAGCAGTGAAAGGGATGGGACAGGGAGCTCTTCTAATGAAAAACTGTTTTTT.